A selection of T cell receptor beta chains follows, all from one sample in a study of identical twins. MiXCR, run by TCRdb on the 5' RACE reads, gives a single entry per CDR3 protein. The sample contains around 1.7 million distinct CDR3 sequences, around 29% of which appear only once. The sample comprised cord blood. These receptors all come from a newborn girl in good health. Each CDR3 is given without its conserved first and last residue.

j_gene,v_gene,CDR3aa
TRBJ1-1,TRBV9,ASSVEGGSNTEAF
-,TRBV20-1,SASVVSGRDLYEQY
TRBJ2-1,TRBV20-1,SARLDATYNEQF
TRBJ2-7,TRBV18,ASSRWTSGRGTYEQY
TRBJ1-4,TRBV30,AWTSSGGNEKLF
TRBJ2-3,TRBV27,ASSRGTVRPTSTDTQY
TRBJ1-2,TRBV3-1,ASSQAWGTGYNYGYT
TRBJ2-1,TRBV19,ASSIYSGGAYNEQF
TRBJ1-4,TRBV6-6,ASTYQTREKLF
TRBJ2-3,TRBV7-2,ASSPQGLGTDTQY
TRBJ2-7,TRBV7-9,ASTPGLYLNEQY
TRBJ1-2,TRBV6-5,ASGLQRYGYT
-,TRBV7-9,ASSPGTSGWTYEQY
TRBJ2-3,TRBV10-3,AISDGSDTQY
TRBJ1-2,TRBV5-1,ASSLGQIPPYGYT
TRBJ1-2,TRBV29-1,SAITGLHYGGYT
TRBJ1-2,TRBV29-1,SHGGQGYGYT
TRBJ2-1,TRBV12-3/TRBV12-4,ASSPYQAGVTNEQF
TRBJ2-7,TRBV6-6,ASSFLQGAYEQY
TRBJ2-7,TRBV9,ASSGDRGLSYNEQY
TRBJ2-3,TRBV5-6,ASSLYSGATDTQY
TRBJ2-7,TRBV27,ASSPATGTLYEQY
TRBJ2-2,TRBV20-1,SARDWTTNTGELF
TRBJ2-1,TRBV6-4,ASSDLEADEQF
TRBJ1-1,TRBV7-8,ASSSHGGGPNTEAF
TRBJ2-1,TRBV20-1,SARKTSGRNNEQF
TRBJ2-1,TRBV12-3/TRBV12-4,ASSLQAGTYNEQF
TRBJ1-1,TRBV12-3/TRBV12-4,ASSLALQGGTEAF
TRBJ1-1,TRBV14,ASSLWTGYGSVGAEAF